The source of this TCR beta chain is a study of graft-versus-host responses after intestinal transplantation. The wider study: Every one of the recipients received anti-thymocyte globulin induction and afterwards took tacrolimus and steroids for roughly 3 years.

Generated by immunoSEQ multiplex PCR, the TCRdb table keeps only in-frame clones and is missing some. This table has about 64,000 clones, 90% appearing once. About this clone itself: The antigen remains unidentified.

The ends were cut back, 2 bases at V and 4 bases at J, with 8 bases in the middle. In germline, CDR1 is SEHNR, CDR2 FQNEAQ (reference sequence). CDR3 size: 13 residues. Study observations and caveats: Recipient marrow contained GvH clones, some of which appeared first in ileum or blood. Across patients carrying graft-donor T cell macrochimerism, allografts held high graft-versus-host to host-versus-graft clonal ratios.

This rearrangement joins TRBV7-9 to TRBJ2-5; weak D call: TRBD2 (6 bases). The source material was unstimulated CD8+ T cells sorted from spleen or lymph node cells, sampled before transplant. This TCR derives from a human donor who was the organ donor for an intestinal transplant. This chain's CDR3 is CASSLPGLETQYF. The CDR3 DNA follows: TGTGCCAGCAGCTTACCGGGACTAGAGACCCAGTACTTC.